This TCR beta chain was profiled in a study of human thymus T cells. The CDR3 has 16 amino acids. The germline CDR1 and CDR2 sequences are LGHNA and YNFKEQ. Trimming cost V 0 bases and J 7 bases; bases outside gene matches: 7. Clones were read by immunoSEQ multiplex PCR, and TCRdb kept only the in-frame ones, dropping some. The sample includes tens of thousands of clones, 94% of them seen just once. The sequenced sample was blood. The source is a boy under two years old with a congenital heart defect but otherwise immunologically healthy. The chain couples TRBV4-2 to TRBJ2-1; 9 bases align to TRBD2. The CDR3, as DNA: TGTGCCAGCAGCCAAGATCTTGCGGGGGGGCTGAATGAGCAGTTCTTC. Encoded protein: CASSQDLAGGLNEQFF.